The 8 T cell receptor beta chains listed next were all sequenced from one sample in a study of blood T cell repertoires in COVID-19. Assay used: immunoSEQ multiplex PCR; TCRdb lists only in-frame clones, some missing. The table records 300,000 to 400,000 clones, roughly 90% of them present only once. The sample comprised peripheral blood. These receptors were collected from a woman aged 45-59 years with active or convalescent COVID-19.

V usage is TRBV18 and J usage is TRBJ1-2; 8 bases match TRBD1. This CDR3 region has 13 residues. With V trimmed by 7 bases and J by 12 bases, 13 bases remained unmatched. CDR1 and CDR2 from the germline V gene are KGHSH and LQKENI. CDR3 in DNA: TGTGCCAGCTACGACGACAGGGGATCATTACACACCTTC. Translated, it gives CASYDDRGSLHTF. The entire variable domain, with the rest obtained from reference TRBV18 and TRBJ1-2, is as follows: NAGVMQNPRHLVRRRGQEARLRCSPMKGHSHVYWYRQLPEEGLKFMVYLQKENIIDESGMPKERFSAEFPKEGPSILRIQQVVRGDSAAYFCASYDDRGSLHTFGSGTRLTVV.

The chain has TRBV12-3 or TRBV12-4 and TRBJ2-3; no reliable D call. The CDR3 is made up of 13 amino acids. V gave up 5 bases and J gave up 12 bases, with 18 bases separating them. The CDR3, as DNA: TGTGCCAGCAGTCTATCAGACAAGTCCAATCAGTATTTT. It is translated as CASSLSDKSNQYF.

The chain combines TRBV7-9 with TRBJ2-2; D not resolved. Germline-derived CDR1 and CDR2 are SEHNR and FQNEAQ (reference sequence). This CDR3 has 13 residues. The germline V and J ends were trimmed by 4 bases and 4 bases, with 7 bases remaining between them. DNA for the CDR3: TGTGCCAGCAGCTGGCAGGCCACCGGGGAGCTGTTTTTT. Translation gives CASSWQATGELFF.

The rearrangement joins TRBV3-1 (or the pseudogene TRBV3-2) to TRBJ2-7; D gene uncertain. The CDR3 has 12 residues. V was clipped by 3 bases and J by 6 bases, with 9 bases between them. In germline, CDR1 is LGHDT, CDR2 YNNKEL (reference sequence). The CDR3 region is CASSQAAPEQYF. Written as DNA, the CDR3 is TGTGCCAGCAGCCAGGCGGCCCCCGAGCAGTACTTC.

The chain uses TRBV4-1 and TRBJ2-5; no clear D gene. Germline values: CDR1 MGHRA, CDR2 YSYEKL. This CDR3 contains 14 residues. Deletions cut 2 bases from V and 2 bases from J, with 9 bases between. The CDR3 reads CASSQTVIQETQYF. CDR3 DNA sequence: TGCGCCAGCAGCCAAACAGTTATTCAAGAGACCCAGTACTTC.

The chain couples TRBV27 to TRBJ1-4; D is unclear. Looked up from germline, CDR1 is MNHEY and CDR2 is SMNVEV (reference sequence). V was shortened by 5 bases and J by 8 bases, with 12 bases between the two germline ends. The CDR3 spans 13 residues. The chain's CDR3 is CASSPYTTEKLFF. CDR3 in DNA: TGTGCCAGCAGTCCCTATACTACCGAAAAACTGTTTTTT. The full variable domain, its missing parts supplied by reference TRBV27 and TRBJ1-4, is EAQVTQNPRYLITVTGKKLTVTCSQNMNHEYMSWYRQDPGLGLRQIYYSMNVEVTDKGDVPEGYKVSRKEKRNFPLILESPSPNQTSLYFCASSPYTTEKLFFGSGTQLSVL.

The chain links TRBV5-1 to TRBJ2-5, with TRBD2 matching 7 bases. CDR1 is SGHRS, CDR2 YFSETQ, per germline. The trim removed 9 bases at V and 5 bases at J, leaving 7 bases unmatched. CDR3 length: 12 residues. The CDR3 loop is CATAGDRETQYF. The CDR3 nucleotides are TGCGCCACCGCGGGAGATCGGGAGACCCAGTACTTC.

This clone is a singleton in its sample. This sample includes further DNA sequences coding for the same CDR3. This rearrangement joins TRBV7-2 to TRBJ1-6; 7 bases agree with TRBD1. Per the germline V gene, CDR1 is SGHTA and CDR2 is FQGNSA. V trimming: 2 bases; J trimming: 7 bases; junction bases outside the gene matches: 5. The CDR3 runs to 15 residues. The CDR3 DNA follows: TGTGCCAGCAGCTTAAGGGGACAGCCAAATTCACCCCTCCACTTT. Its translation: CASSLRGQPNSPLHF.